This T cell receptor (beta chain) was captured in a study of identical twins. Every one of the donors was a healthy Caucasian. Study results and limitations: Sequences that were beta out-of-frame showed weaker excess twin sharing.

Addition of a universal primer site occurred through template switching, and cDNA carried unique molecular identifiers. TCRdb processed the 5' RACE reads anew with MiXCR; each CDR3 protein has one entry. Counted here are around 680,000 distinct CDR3 sequences, around 8.6% occurring once; the ten biggest clones make up 0.75% to 1%. This clonotype was seen only a few times. Its antigen remains unknown. The CDR3 totals 15 residues. From germline, CDR1 is SGHDT and CDR2 YYEEEE. The trim removed 3 bases at V and 5 bases at J, leaving 5 bases unmatched. The sample was also linked to a second study, of yellow fever vaccine responses in identical twins. That report notes: On the reported evidence, twins' vaccine T cell responses seemed partly convergent and partly personalized.

V usage is TRBV5-6 and J usage is TRBJ2-1; TRBD2 matches 10 bases. The specimen sequenced was PBMCs. This sequence was found in a woman under 30 in good health. The CDR3 reads CASSSYSGGNNEQFF. CDR3 bases: TGTGCCAGCAGCTCGTATAGCGGGGGGAACAATGAGCAGTTCTTC.